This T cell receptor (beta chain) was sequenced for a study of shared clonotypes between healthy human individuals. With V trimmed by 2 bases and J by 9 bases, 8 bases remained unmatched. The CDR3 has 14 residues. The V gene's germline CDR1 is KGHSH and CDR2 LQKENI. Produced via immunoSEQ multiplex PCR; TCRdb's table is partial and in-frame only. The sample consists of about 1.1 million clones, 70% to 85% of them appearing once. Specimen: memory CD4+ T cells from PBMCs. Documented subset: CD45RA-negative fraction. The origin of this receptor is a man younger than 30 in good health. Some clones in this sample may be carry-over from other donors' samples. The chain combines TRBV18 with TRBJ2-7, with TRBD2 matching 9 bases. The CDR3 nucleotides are TGTGCCAGCTCACCATTAAGGCGGGAGGGCCCGCAGTACTTC. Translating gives CASSPLRREGPQYF.